The T cell receptor beta chain described here comes from a study of shared clonotypes between healthy human individuals. A word on this clone: Within the sample, other DNA sequences also encode this same CDR3.

From germline, CDR1 is MDHEN and CDR2 SYDVKM. After removal of 6 bases from V and 2 bases from J, the junction contained 5 bases not matched to a gene. CDR3 length equals 14 residues. Clones were sequenced by immunoSEQ multiplex PCR, and TCRdb holds only the in-frame ones, with some missing. The sample lists millions of clones; approximately 95% were seen once. Naive CD8 cells comprised CD45RO-negative, CCR7-positively selected cells, excluding terminally differentiated effector memory CD45RA+ cells. The sequenced sample consisted of naive CD8+ T cells sorted from blood. The chain carries TRBV28 and TRBJ2-7, with TRBD2 matching 9 bases. This receptor was taken from a man between 18 and 29 years old in good health. The CDR3 sequence: CASSYSGGTYEQYF. Written as DNA, the CDR3 is TGTGCCAGCAGCTATAGCGGGGGCACCTACGAGCAGTACTTC.